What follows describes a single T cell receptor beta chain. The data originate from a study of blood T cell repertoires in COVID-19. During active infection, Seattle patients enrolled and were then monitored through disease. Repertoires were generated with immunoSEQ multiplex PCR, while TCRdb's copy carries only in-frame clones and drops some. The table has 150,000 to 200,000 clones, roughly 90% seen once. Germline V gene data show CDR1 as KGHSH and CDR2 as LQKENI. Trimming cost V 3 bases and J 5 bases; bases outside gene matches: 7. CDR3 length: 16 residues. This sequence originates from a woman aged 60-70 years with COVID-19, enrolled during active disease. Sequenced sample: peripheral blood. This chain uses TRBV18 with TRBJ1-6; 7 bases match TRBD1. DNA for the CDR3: TGTGCCAGCTCACCCCGGACAGGCGTCGATAATTCACCCCTCCACTTT. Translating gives CASSPRTGVDNSPLHF.